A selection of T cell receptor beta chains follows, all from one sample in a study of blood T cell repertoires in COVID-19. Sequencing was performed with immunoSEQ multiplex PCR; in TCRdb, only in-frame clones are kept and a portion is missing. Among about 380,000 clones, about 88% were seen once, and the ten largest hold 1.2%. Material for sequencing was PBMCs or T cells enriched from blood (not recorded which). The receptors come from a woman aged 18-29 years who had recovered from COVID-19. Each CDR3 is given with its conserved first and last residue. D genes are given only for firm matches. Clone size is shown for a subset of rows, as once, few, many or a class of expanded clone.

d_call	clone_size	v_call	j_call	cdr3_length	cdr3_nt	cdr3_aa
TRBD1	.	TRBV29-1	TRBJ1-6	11	TGCAGCGTTGTGCAAGAGGGACAGCTTAGATTT	CSVVQEGQLRF
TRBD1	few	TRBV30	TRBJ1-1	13	TGTGCCTGGGGACAGGGGTTATATACTGAAGCTTTCTTT	CAWGQGLYTEAFF
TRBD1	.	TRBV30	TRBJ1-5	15	TGTGCCTACCGGACAGGGGGCAAAAAGAACCAGCCCCAGCATTTT	CAYRTGGKKNQPQHF
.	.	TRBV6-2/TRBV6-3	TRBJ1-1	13	TGTGCCAGCAGTTACCCTGGGACAATTGAAGCTTTCTTT	CASSYPGTIEAFF
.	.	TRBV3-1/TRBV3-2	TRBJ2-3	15	TGTGCCAGCAGCGCCCCCCACAGGAGCACAGATACGCAGTATTTT	CASSAPHRSTDTQYF
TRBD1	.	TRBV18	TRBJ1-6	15	TGTGCCAGCTCAAATAAGGGACAGACCAATTCACCCCTCCACTTT	CASSNKGQTNSPLHF
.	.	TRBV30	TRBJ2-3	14	TGTGCCTGGAGTCCCACAGGGCTGGGGGATACGCAGTATTTT	CAWSPTGLGDTQYF
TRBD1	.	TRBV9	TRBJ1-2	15	TGTGCCAGCAGCGTCTCGGACAGGGACCTCTATGGCTACACCTTC	CASSVSDRDLYGYTF
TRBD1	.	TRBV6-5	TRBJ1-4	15	TGTGCCAGCAGTTACATGGGACAGGGTAATGAAAAACTGTTTTTT	CASSYMGQGNEKLFF
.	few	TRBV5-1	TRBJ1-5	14	TGCGCCAGCAGCCCAGGGGACGGGAATCAGCCCCAGCATTTT	CASSPGDGNQPQHF
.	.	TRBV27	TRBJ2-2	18	TGTGCCAGCAGTCCGGTACAGGGCGGGGAGGGGAACACCGGGGAGCTGTTTTTT	CASSPVQGGEGNTGELFF